This T cell receptor (beta chain) was captured by sequencing in a study of T-cell memory formation after mild COVID-19 (dated by TCRdb to about 2021). About the study as a whole: TCR sequence clusters from the two donors were found to be largely donor specific. T-cell clones expanding and contracting after mild COVID-19 in two donors were tracked by longitudinal TCRalpha and TCRbeta repertoire sequencing. The cohort comprised two young, previously healthy adult volunteers, one female and one male. Overall study results and their limits: Only a couple of mild cases were covered by the study, and larger cohorts that include severe cases with pre-infection samples were considered necessary. Some responding clones were found in pre-infection memory, which suggests that pre-existing cross-reactive memory T cells took part in the SARS-CoV-2 response. The second-wave clones that peaked on day 37 were not confirmed to be SARS-CoV-2 specific. Balanced CD4/CD8 phenotypes were observed for clones contracting from day 15 to 85, whereas a bias towards CD4+ was observed for a second wave of clones expanding from day 15 to 37. Contracting CD4+ clones appeared mostly in the CM and EM memory subsets, whereas CD8+ clones were enriched in EMRA.

The germline V gene specifies MNHNS as CDR1 and SASEGT as CDR2. V gives up 5 bases and J gives up 6 bases, and the segment between their germline ends measures 17 bases. The cysteine opens and the phenylalanine closes a CDR3 of 15 amino acids. Only the CDR3 DNA is retained, 45 bases long and in frame from the first base. TCRdb names Illumina NovaSeq 6000 as the instrument used. TCRalpha and TCRbeta cDNA libraries were built by 5'RACE with constant-segment primers, adding sample barcodes and unique molecular identifiers. RNA was extracted from every sample with Trizol reagent. The libraries were amplified in two PCR steps, and the second step added a second sample barcode and Illumina TruSeq adapters. The libraries were sequenced on an Illumina NovaSeq using 2 x 150 bp paired-end reads. In the original analysis: The reads were demultiplexed and collapsed into UMI-guided consensus sequences using migec v1.2.7. Using mixcr v2.1.11, UMI consensuses were aligned to TRA and TRB V and J templates and then assembled into clonotypes. Expanded or contracted clonotypes were those called significant by both edgeR and NoisET, with noise models trained on biological replicates. For edgeR calls, the thresholds were a false discovery rate-adjusted p below 0.01 and a log2 fold-change of 1. As an exploratory analysis of dynamics, max-normalized trajectories of the 1000 most abundant clonotypes were examined with PCA combined with hierarchical clustering. Separately sequenced CD4+ and CD8+ repertoires were used to assign a CD4 or CD8 phenotype to each responding clone. Using fastp trimming at Q25 and MiXCR clonotype assembly, TCRdb reanalyzed the public sequencing data and kept in-frame beta chains. Records with the same CDR3 protein are collapsed into one entry carrying the most frequent genes and DNA. The V and J calls shown here were made by TCRdb, not taken from the authors' results. In all, the sample holds some 200,000 distinct CDR3 sequences, and over 20% of those were seen once. About 21% of the sample rests with the top ten.

Ficoll-Paque density gradient centrifugation was used to isolate PBMCs. This clonotype was recorded at least ten times. Its cognate antigen has yet to be identified. The record has no base qualities; no much larger clone is one base away. The sample consisted of PBMCs or a T cell subset sorted from them (not recorded which). The chain was built from TRBV6-1 and TRBJ2-1; matching of 6 bases hints at TRBD1 as the D gene. The origin of this receptor is an adult woman who had mild COVID-19 (a few samples of this study predate the infection). The sample titles of this study are shuffled in the database, so cell type and time point are left out; the donor was told from shared clones. The CDR3 corresponds to CASSFVETGGNEQFF. The bases read TGTGCCAGCAGTTTCGTTGAGACAGGTGGCAATGAGCAGTTCTTC.